One and the same sample provided the 19 T cell receptor beta chains below, sequenced in a study of molecular identifiers for immune sequencing clone quantification. TCRdb passed the PCR reads through MiXCR, listing each CDR3 protein once. The data hold around 470,000 distinct CDR3 sequences, with about 25% observed a single time. Sequenced input: naive CD8+ T cells from blood, with Jurkat cell RNA spiked in. Indicated subset: FACS-sorted CD8+CD4-CCR7+CD45RA+ naive T cells. The receptors stem from a human donor in good health. Some libraries in this study had Jurkat cell RNA spiked in.

To note about this clonotype: The germline gene is not matched at one end of the junction; a read error may be the cause. The chain employs TRBV4-1 and TRBJ1-1, with a weak D call TRBD1 (5 bases). The CDR3 length is 13 residues. Germline CDR1 MGHRA, CDR2 YSYEKL. In DNA form, the CDR3 reads TGCGCCAGCAGCCAACCCCGGGGGACTGACGCTTTCTTT. It specifies CASSQPRGTDAFF.

Remarks on this clonotype: It may be a read error: a sequence one base away is much more abundant. The rearrangement uses TRBV2 and TRBJ2-3, with D possibly TRBD2 on 5 matching bases. CDR1 is SNHLY, CDR2 FYNNEI, per germline. CDR3 size: 14 residues. This CDR3 reads CVSSEGSSTDTQYF. As DNA, the CDR3 is TGTGTCAGCAGTGAGGGCTCGAGCACAGATACGCAGTATTTT.

This clonotype was found many times. The chain combines TRBV7-9 with TRBJ1-5; possibly TRBD1 for D (6 bases). There are 15 residues in the CDR3. Per the germline V gene, CDR1 is SEHNR and CDR2 is FQNEAQ (reference sequence). The ends were cut back, 6 bases at V and 2 bases at J, with 14 bases in the middle. Here the CDR3 DNA reads TGTGCCAGCAGTTTGGCAGGGGTAGGCAATCAGCCCCAGCATTTT. Translation gives CASSLAGVGNQPQHF.

This clonotype was seen more than once but under ten times. V usage is TRBV3-1 and J usage is TRBJ2-3; 11 bases agree with TRBD2. CDR3 length equals 15 residues. Germline trimming cut 7 bases from V and 4 bases from J; bases unmatched to any gene: 7. The germline V gene encodes CDR1 LGHDT and CDR2 YNNKEL (reference sequence). CDR3 protein: CASTFSGGAADTQYF. CDR3 DNA: TGTGCCAGCACCTTTAGCGGGGGGGCAGCAGATACGCAGTATTTT.

This clonotype was observed at least ten times. The chain links TRBV12-3 or TRBV12-4 to TRBJ2-3; 7 nucleotides match TRBD1. V dropped 6 bases and J dropped 2; count of bases not matched to a gene: 14. The CDR3 has 17 amino acids. As DNA, the CDR3 is TGTGCCAGCAGACCCTCTTGGGACAGACAATCCACAGATACGCAGTATTTT. Its protein is CASRPSWDRQSTDTQYF.

This clonotype showed up many times. The J gene is TRBJ2-5, the V gene TRBV6-2 or TRBV6-3; no definite D call. The ends were cut back, 8 bases at V and 4 bases at J, with 17 bases in the middle. The CDR3 runs to 14 residues. Germline V CDR1 and CDR2: MNHEY, SVGEGT. The CDR3 reads CASGRNVEAETQYF. The DNA for the CDR3 is TGTGCCAGCGGACGGAATGTAGAGGCAGAGACCCAGTACTTC.

The rearrangement uses TRBV27 and TRBJ2-3; 9 bases line up with TRBD2. Germline V gene lookup returns CDR1 MNHEY and CDR2 SMNVEV (reference sequence). Losses at the gene ends were 2 bases for V and 6 bases for J; bases not matched to a gene: 6. The CDR3 has 15 amino acids. The CDR3 nucleotides read TGTGCCAGCAGTTTAGCGGGAGGGGGATTCGATACGCAGTATTTT. Translation gives CASSLAGGGFDTQYF.

This clonotype appeared a few times. The rearrangement joins TRBV15 to TRBJ2-5; D possibly corresponds to TRBD1 (6 bases). V lost 7 bases to trimming and J lost 5 bases, with 14 bases between them. This CDR3 has 13 amino acids. CDR1 and CDR2 from the germline V gene are LNHNV and YYDKDF (reference sequence). This CDR3 is CATTPGHRETQYF. CDR3 sequence (DNA): TGTGCCACCACCCCGGGACATCGGGAGACCCAGTACTTC.

The chain carries TRBV20-1 and TRBJ2-7; TRBD2 matches 13 bases. The CDR3 runs 13 residues. J gave up 4 bases and V 5 bases, and 2 bases lay outside the gene matches. The germline V gene has CDR1 DFQATT and CDR2 SNEGSKA (reference sequence). The CDR3 sequence: CSALTSGRYEQYF. CDR3 nucleotide sequence: TGCAGTGCTCTGACTAGCGGGAGGTACGAGCAGTACTTC.

Ten or more counts support this clonotype. V gene TRBV28 combines with J gene TRBJ1-5, with D possibly TRBD1 on 5 matching bases. Per the germline V gene, CDR1 is MDHEN and CDR2 is SYDVKM. The CDR3 loop spans 15 amino acids. The V end was cut by 6 bases, the J end by 3 bases, with 15 bases between. CDR3 nucleotide sequence: TGTGCCAGCAGGTTCCCGGACAAGCCCAATCAGCCCCAGCATTTT. Translating gives CASRFPDKPNQPQHF. Using reference TRBV28 and TRBJ1-5 for the parts outside the CDR3, the full variable domain is DVKVTQSSRYLVKRTGEKVFLECVQDMDHENMFWYRQDPGLGLRLIYFSYDVKMKEKGDIPEGYSVSREKKERFSLILESASTNQTSMYLCASRFPDKPNQPQHFGDGTRLSIL.

Only a few counts were recorded for this clonotype. The CDR3 region has the DNA TGTGCCAGCAGTATGACAGGTCGCGAGCAGTACTTC. Amino acid sequence: CASSMTGREQYF. The chain links TRBV6-1 to TRBJ2-7; a weak D match, TRBD1 (6 bases). V shed 5 bases and J shed 6 bases, with 11 bases lying between them. This CDR3 spans 12 amino acids. The germline CDR1 and CDR2 sequences are MNHNS and SASEGT.

This clonotype came up many times. The chain links TRBV4-3 to TRBJ2-7; the D gene could be TRBD1 or TRBD2 (5 bases each). The CDR3 consists of 17 residues. V lost 1 base and J 1 base, leaving 17 bases between the germline ends. The germline V gene encodes CDR1 LGHNA and CDR2 YSLEER. The DNA of the CDR3 is TGCGCCAGCAGCCAAGGAGGTGCCGGGACCAAGTCCTACGAGCAGTACTTC. It specifies CASSQGGAGTKSYEQYF.

This clonotype was observed a few times. The V gene is TRBV20-1, the J gene TRBJ1-1; D call uncertain. The germline CDR1 and CDR2 sequences are DFQATT and SNEGSKA (reference sequence). V lost 0 bases and J 0 bases, leaving 14 bases between the germline ends. The CDR3 sequence is 16 residues long. DNA for the CDR3: TGCAGTGCTAGAGACAGGCCCATCGATTTGAACACTGAAGCTTTCTTT. As protein: CSARDRPIDLNTEAFF.

V and J are TRBV14 and TRBJ2-3, with 8 bases matching TRBD2. The CDR3 contains 18 residues. Germline values: CDR1 SGHDN, CDR2 FVKESK. Unmatched junction bases numbered 9, after V lost 0 bases and J lost 1 base. In DNA, the CDR3 is TGTGCCAGCAGCCAAGATCGAGCGGGGGCGCGAGGCACAGATACGCAGTATTTT. Its protein is CASSQDRAGARGTDTQYF. The variable domain in full, completed from reference TRBV14 and TRBJ2-3, reads EAGVTQFPSHSVIEKGQTVTLRCDPISGHDNLYWYRRVMGKEIKFLLHFVKESKQDESGMPNNRFLAERTGGTYSTLKVQPAELEDSGVYFCASSQDRAGARGTDTQYFGPGTRLTVL.

This chain connects TRBV19 to TRBJ2-1, with unresolved D. V lost 5 bases to trimming and J lost 7 bases, with 12 bases between them. The CDR3 is made up of 13 amino acids. The V gene's germline CDR1 is LNHDA and CDR2 SQIVND (reference sequence). The CDR3 loop is CASSVVSGNEQFF. For the CDR3, the DNA is TGTGCCAGTAGTGTAGTGTCCGGAAATGAGCAGTTCTTC.

This clonotype was picked up a small number of times. The chain links TRBV12-3 or TRBV12-4 to TRBJ1-1; TRBD1 is a possible D gene (5 bases). Trimming took off 3 bases at V and 12 bases at J, with 14 bases between the two ends. The CDR3 contains 12 residues. The CDR3: CASSLSSRETFF. In nucleotides, the CDR3 is TGTGCCAGCAGTTTGTCTAGCAGGGAGACTTTCTTT.

There are many counts of this clonotype. The CDR3 region is CASSYTGSYEQYF. CDR3 bases: TGTGCCAGCAGTTACACCGGGTCCTACGAGCAGTACTTC. The gene calls are TRBV6-5 and TRBJ2-7; D remains unclear. With 2 bases removed from V and 1 base from J, the gap between germline ends came to 6 bases. The CDR3 is 13 amino acids. From germline, CDR1 is MNHEY and CDR2 SVGAGI.

J is TRBJ2-7 and V is TRBV19; no firm D call. Germline assignment: CDR1 LNHDA and CDR2 SQIVND (reference sequence). V gave up 1 base and J gave up 2 bases, with 12 bases separating them. There are 15 residues in the CDR3. This chain's CDR3 is CASSIAHSLPYEQYF. The CDR3 DNA sequence: TGTGCCAGTAGTATAGCACACTCGCTGCCCTACGAGCAGTACTTC.

The rearrangement links TRBV27 to TRBJ2-1; 9 nucleotides align to TRBD2. The CDR3 sequence is 16 residues long. Trimming took 5 bases from V and 5 from J; bases not matched to a gene: 10. Germline CDR1 reads MNHEY; CDR2 reads SMNVEV (reference sequence). The CDR3 loop is CASSPLAGGIDNEQFF. For the CDR3, the DNA is TGTGCCAGCAGTCCCCTGGCGGGAGGGATTGACAATGAGCAGTTCTTC.